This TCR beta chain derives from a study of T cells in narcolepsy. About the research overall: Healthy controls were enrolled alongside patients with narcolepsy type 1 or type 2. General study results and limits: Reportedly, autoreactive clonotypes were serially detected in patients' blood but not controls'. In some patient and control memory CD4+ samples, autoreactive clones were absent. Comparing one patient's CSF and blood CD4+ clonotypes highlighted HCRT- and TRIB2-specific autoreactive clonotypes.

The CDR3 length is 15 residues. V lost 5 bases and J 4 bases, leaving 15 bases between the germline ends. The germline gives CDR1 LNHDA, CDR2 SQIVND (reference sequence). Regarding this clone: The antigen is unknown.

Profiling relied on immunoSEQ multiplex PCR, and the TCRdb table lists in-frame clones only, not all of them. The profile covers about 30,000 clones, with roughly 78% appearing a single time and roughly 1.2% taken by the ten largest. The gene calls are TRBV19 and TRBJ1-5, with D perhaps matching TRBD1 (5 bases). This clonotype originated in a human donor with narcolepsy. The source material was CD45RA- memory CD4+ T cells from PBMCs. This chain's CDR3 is CASSDSFGFNQPQHF. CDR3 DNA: TGTGCCAGTAGTGACAGCTTTGGGTTTAATCAGCCCCAGCATTTT.